Given below is one T cell receptor beta chain in context. In germline, CDR1 is SGHRS, CDR2 YFSETQ. After removal of 1 base from V and 4 bases from J, the junction contained 4 bases not matched to a gene. The CDR3 is 15 residues long. The record originates from a study of control samples from healthy donors and cancer patients. Generated by immunoSEQ multiplex PCR, the TCRdb table keeps only in-frame clones and is missing some. The table has some 150,000 clones, about nine tenths seen once. The TCR sequence derives from a man under 40 in good health. The chain carries TRBV5-1 and TRBJ2-1; the match to TRBD2 covers 8 bases. The sequencing input was blood. The CDR3 region has the DNA TGCGCCAGCAGCTTGAGCGGGGGCGATTACAATGAGCAGTTCTTC. The encoded protein is CASSLSGGDYNEQFF.